Below are 5 T cell receptor beta chains sequenced from a single sample in a study of cytomegalovirus exposure and HLA in healthy donors. Primers included in the PCR were 60 Vbeta and 13 Jbeta primers. Method: immunoSEQ multiplex PCR; TCRdb's copy keeps in-frame clones and lacks some. The table shows around 130,000 clones, with approximately 72% occurring only once. Sequencing was done on a sample of PBMCs. The receptors here all came from a man younger than 35 in good health and CMV-seronegative.

This clone was recorded a few times. In DNA form, the CDR3 reads TGTGCCAGCAAAGGACAGGGTTCTAATGAGCAGTTCTTC. This gives the protein CASKGQGSNEQFF. This chain joins TRBV7-6 and TRBJ2-1; TRBD1 matches at 8 bases. The CDR3 spans 13 residues. V shed 7 bases and J 7 bases; nucleotides not matched to a gene: 6. Per germline, CDR1 SGHVS and CDR2 FNYEAQ.

The chain recombines TRBV19 with TRBJ1-5; 7 bases fit TRBD1. Germline assignment: CDR1 LNHDA and CDR2 SQIVND (reference sequence). The CDR3 is 16 amino acids. Trimming removed 7 bases from V and 2 bases from J; junction bases left unmatched: 11. The DNA of the CDR3 is TGTGCCAGTAATGTGGGAACGGGACAGCGCAATCAGCCCCAGCATTTT. Amino acids: CASNVGTGQRNQPQHF.

The chain combines TRBV7-9 with TRBJ2-1; tentatively, D is TRBD1 (6 bases). Looked up from germline, CDR1 is SEHNR and CDR2 is FQNEAQ (reference sequence). Trimming left V 5 bases short and J 2 bases short, with 13 bases between. The CDR3 has 15 residues. The CDR3 region is CASSGPGVPYNEQFF. As DNA, the CDR3 is TGTGCCAGCAGCGGGCCAGGGGTCCCCTACAATGAGCAGTTCTTC.

This sequence joins TRBV5-1 and TRBJ1-2; D is possibly TRBD1 (6 bases). V was shortened by 0 bases and J by 5 bases, with 11 bases between the two germline ends. Germline V gene data show CDR1 as SGHRS and CDR2 as YFSETQ. This CDR3 is built from 14 residues. CDR3 region: CASSLGAGDYGYTF. DNA of the CDR3: TGCGCCAGCAGCTTGGGGGCAGGGGATTATGGCTACACCTTC.

This clone was seen a single time. The genes are TRBV6-1 and TRBJ2-3; 7 bases are a match to TRBD2. The V segment lost 7 bases and the J segment 2 bases; nucleotides outside the gene matches: 3. The CDR3 is made up of 13 amino acids. Per the germline V gene, CDR1 is MNHNS and CDR2 is SASEGT. CDR3 nucleotides: TGTGCCAGCATGGGAGGGTACACAGATACGCAGTATTTT. As protein: CASMGGYTDTQYF.